One sample yielded the 4 T cell receptor beta chains listed below, sequenced in a study of post-analysis software for immune sequencing data (dated by TCRdb to about 2015). Overall study outcomes, separate from this receptor: Significantly higher frequencies in patients than in controls were found for roughly 5 TRBV segments, including TRBV5-6, TRBV5-1 and TRBV20-1.

The library was obtained by PCR. TCRdb shows the sequencer as Illumina HiSeq 2500. To reduce PCR and sequencing biases, unique molecular identifiers were built into the TCR beta cDNA libraries. The public reads were reprocessed in TCRdb via fastp at Q25 and MiXCR, keeping in-frame beta chains. Here each entry gathers all rows of one CDR3 protein and keeps the most common genes and DNA. Within this sample are under 650,000 distinct CDR3 sequences, with around 47% of them counted one time only. About 1.5% of the sample is in the top ten clones. Their antigens are not known. The sample comprised blood. These TCRs come from a girl aged 5-17 years with multiple sclerosis.

This chain connects TRBV6-1 to TRBJ1-5, with D hard to call. V lost 0 bases and J lost 2, with 5 bases in between. The CDR3 loop spans 14 amino acids. Germline V lookup: CDR1 MNHNS, CDR2 SASEGT. The CDR3 is CASSEAGGNQPQHF. In nucleotides, the CDR3 is TGTGCCAGCAGTGAAGCGGGTGGCAATCAGCCCCAGCATTTT.

This clonotype was counted once. The V gene is TRBV9, the J gene TRBJ1-2; tentatively, D is TRBD1 (6 bases). The CDR3 length is 15 residues. The germline CDR1 and CDR2 sequences are SGDLS and YYNGEE. V was trimmed by 4 bases and J by 0 bases, leaving 13 bases between them. The CDR3 nucleotides are TGTGCCAGCAGCTCCTACAGGGACACTAACTATGGCTACACCTTC. It codes for CASSSYRDTNYGYTF.

This clonotype has just a few counts. The chain employs TRBV27 and TRBJ1-2, with TRBD1 identical over 9 bases. Germline-derived CDR1 and CDR2 are MNHEY and SMNVEV (reference sequence). This CDR3 region has 17 residues. The ends lost 2 bases at V and 4 bases at J; junction bases unmatched: 11. The CDR3 reads CASSLIYRDRVSYGYTF. CDR3 DNA: TGTGCCAGCAGTTTAATTTATAGGGACAGGGTTTCCTATGGCTACACCTTC.

This chain links TRBV12-5 with TRBJ1-2; the D is unclear. V lost 2 bases, J lost 6 bases, and 25 bases lay in between. Germline V CDR1 and CDR2: LGHNT, FRNRAP. This CDR3 is built from 18 residues. Written as DNA, the CDR3 is TGTGCTAGTGGTTTGTCCCCATCAAGCACTCGATCCGTAAATGGCTACACCTTC. Protein: CASGLSPSSTRSVNGYTF.